The 19 T cell receptor beta chains reported below all come from one sample, sequenced in a study of CD8 T cells in Susac syndrome. A quantity of about 0.5 to 1 ug RNA underwent reverse transcription using random hexamers. TCRdb re-analysed the immunoSEQ multiplex PCR reads in MiXCR, keeping a single row per CDR3 protein. Of about 430,000 distinct CDR3 sequences listed, 85% to 90% were seen once; the top ten hold roughly 0.1%. The material sequenced was CD8+ T cells from PBMCs. Source of these receptors: a human donor with multiple sclerosis.

In nucleotides, the CDR3 is TGTGCCTGGAGTCTTCAGGGAAGCTCCTACGAGCAGTACTTC. This codes for CAWSLQGSSYEQYF. The chain links TRBV30 to TRBJ2-7; possibly TRBD1 for D (5 bases). Germline V gene sequence: CDR1 GTSNPN, CDR2 SVGIG (reference sequence). V was clipped by 2 bases and J by 0 bases, with 11 bases between them. This CDR3 has 14 residues. Full variable domain (outside the CDR3, taken from reference TRBV30 and TRBJ2-7): SQTIHQWPATLVQPVGSPLSLECTVEGTSNPNLYWYRQAAGRGLQLLFYSVGIGQISSEVPQNLSASRPQDRQFILSSKKLLLSDSGFYLCAWSLQGSSYEQYFGPGTRLTVT.

The rearrangement links TRBV18 to TRBJ1-1; a possible D gene is TRBD1 (6 bases). Germline V gene lookup returns CDR1 KGHSH and CDR2 LQKENI. This CDR3 has 15 residues. The V end lost 4 bases, the J end lost 4 bases, and 16 bases lay between the germline ends. CDR3 bases: TGTGCCAGCTCACATTTGGGGGCCGTCGGCACTGAAGCTTTCTTT. Protein sequence: CASSHLGAVGTEAFF.

The V call is TRBV5-6, the J call TRBJ2-5; TRBD1 agrees at 10 bases. This CDR3 contains 17 residues. V gave up 5 bases and J gave up 1 base; unmatched junction bases: 11. Germline assignment: CDR1 SGHDT and CDR2 YYEEEE. The CDR3 region is CASSYFRDRGLQETQYF. DNA for the CDR3: TGTGCCAGCAGTTACTTCCGGGACAGGGGCCTCCAAGAGACCCAGTACTTC.

The chain links TRBV5-1 to TRBJ2-7, with D possibly being TRBD1 (6 bases). CDR1 and CDR2 (germline): SGHRS, YFSETQ. The CDR3 sequence is 15 residues long. The V end lost 3 bases, the J end lost 1 base, and 14 bases lay between the germline ends. The CDR3 DNA is TGCGCCAGCAGCTATGGGACAAGGGGGTCCTACGAGCAGTACTTC. Translating gives CASSYGTRGSYEQYF.

This rearrangement joins TRBV7-9 to TRBJ2-7, with a possible D match to TRBD1 (6 bases). Germline CDR1 is SEHNR and CDR2 is FQNEAQ (reference sequence). Between the trimmed V and J ends, which lost 2 bases and 5 bases, there was a span of 13 bases. The CDR3 runs to 14 residues. CDR3 protein: CASSLLSRDNEQYF. Written as DNA, the CDR3 is TGTGCCAGCAGCTTATTGTCCAGGGACAACGAGCAGTACTTC.

This clonotype was recorded a few times. The gene calls are TRBV27 and TRBJ2-5; the D is unclear. The V gene's germline CDR1 is MNHEY and CDR2 SMNVEV (reference sequence). The length of the CDR3 is 12 residues. The V and J ends lost 11 bases and 1 base respectively, with 11 bases between them. The CDR3 spells CASRGVQETQYF. For the CDR3, the DNA is TGTGCCTCCCGTGGCGTCCAAGAGACCCAGTACTTC.

This chain connects TRBV6-1 to TRBJ2-1; 8 bases agree with TRBD1. The ends lost 4 bases at V and 6 bases at J; junction bases unmatched: 2. The CDR3 is made up of 13 amino acids. The germline V gene encodes CDR1 MNHNS and CDR2 SASEGT. CDR3 sequence: CASSAGGGNEQFF. CDR3 nucleotide sequence: TGTGCCAGCAGTGCAGGGGGCGGCAATGAGCAGTTCTTC.

V usage is TRBV4-1 and J usage is TRBJ1-2, with 7 nucleotides matching TRBD1. The CDR3 contains 16 residues. Germline V CDR1 and CDR2: MGHRA, YSYEKL. V lost 2 bases to trimming and J lost 4 bases; unmatched junction nucleotides: 10. Here the CDR3 reads CASSQQAGGQLYGYTF. The CDR3 nucleotides are TGCGCCAGCAGCCAACAGGCCGGGGGACAGCTCTATGGCTACACCTTC.

This clonotype was detected only a few times. The chain carries TRBV27 and TRBJ2-3; D could derive from TRBD1 or TRBD2 (5 bases each). The CDR3 contains 13 residues. V was shortened by 2 bases and J by 4 bases, with 7 bases between the two germline ends. CDR1 and CDR2 (germline): MNHEY, SMNVEV (reference sequence). The CDR3 DNA follows: TGTGCCAGCAGTTTAGGGACGGCAGATACGCAGTATTTT. It encodes CASSLGTADTQYF.

CDR3 DNA sequence: TGCAGCGTTGACGTAGATACGCAGTATTTT. Translation gives CSVDVDTQYF. The chain links TRBV29-1 to TRBJ2-3, with D hard to call. CDR1 and CDR2 from the germline V gene are SQVTM and ANQGSEA. This CDR3 region has 10 residues. V was pared by 3 bases and J by 5 bases, with 3 bases between.

The chain combines TRBV7-9 with TRBJ1-5; D is unclear. In germline, CDR1 is SEHNR, CDR2 FQNEAQ (reference sequence). The ends were cut back, 2 bases at V and 0 bases at J, with 5 bases in the middle. The CDR3 is 14 residues long. CDR3 DNA: TGTGCCAGCAGCTTATTAGATAGCAATCAGCCCCAGCATTTT. It specifies CASSLLDSNQPQHF.

The V call is TRBV27, the J call TRBJ1-1; D is ambiguous. The V end was cut by 6 bases, the J end by 4 bases, with 15 bases between. This CDR3 is built from 14 residues. CDR1 and CDR2 (germline): MNHEY, SMNVEV (reference sequence). Here the CDR3 DNA reads TGTGCCAGCAGAGACTTCCCCGGGTTCACTGAAGCTTTCTTT. Its protein product is CASRDFPGFTEAFF.

J is TRBJ1-2 and V is TRBV28, with unresolved D. The germline CDR1 and CDR2 sequences are MDHEN and SYDVKM. The CDR3 sequence is 12 residues long. V gave up 3 bases and J gave up 7 bases, with 9 bases separating them. CDR3 coding DNA: TGTGCCAGCAGTTTGCTTAGGGCTGGCTACACCTTC. It codes for CASSLLRAGYTF.

The chain has TRBV2 and TRBJ2-7; D may be TRBD2 (6 bases). V was cut by 7 bases and J by 0 bases, with 10 bases left in between. This CDR3 contains 13 residues. The germline V gene has CDR1 SNHLY and CDR2 FYNNEI. CDR3 region: CASIGGNSYEQYF. The CDR3 nucleotides read TGTGCCAGCATCGGCGGGAACTCCTACGAGCAGTACTTC. The full variable domain, with the rest looked up from reference TRBV2 and TRBJ2-7, is EPEVTQTPSHQVTQMGQEVILRCVPISNHLYFYWYRQILGQKVEFLVSFYNNEISEKSEIFDDQFSVERPDGSNFTLKIRSTKLEDSAMYFCASIGGNSYEQYFGPGTRLTVT.

The chain uses TRBV12-3 or TRBV12-4 and TRBJ2-7, with TRBD1 matching 8 bases. The CDR3 is 13 amino acids. Unmatched junction bases numbered 8, after V lost 7 bases and J lost 6 bases. For the CDR3, the DNA is TGTGCCAGCACCTCGGACAGGGAAGGCGAGCAGTACTTC. Encoded protein: CASTSDREGEQYF.

The chain combines TRBV6-4 with TRBJ2-1, with 8 bases identical to TRBD2. The germline V gene encodes CDR1 MRHNA and CDR2 SNTAGT. The CDR3 loop spans 15 amino acids. J lost 2 bases, V lost 3 bases, and 3 bases had no gene match. Here the CDR3 DNA reads TGTGCCAGCAGTGAAGCGGGAGAGGCCTACAATGAGCAGTTCTTC. This codes for CASSEAGEAYNEQFF.

The chain couples TRBV9 to TRBJ2-7; TRBD2 aligns across 12 bases. CDR1 is SGDLS and CDR2 is YYNGEE in the germline V gene. The CDR3 is 15 residues long. The V and J ends lost 3 bases and 5 bases, in that order; junction bases with no gene match: 6. In DNA, the CDR3 is TGTGCCAGCAGCGCCGAGGGACTAGCGGGTAACGAGCAGTACTTC. It translates to CASSAEGLAGNEQYF. Variable domain in full (rest from reference TRBV9 and TRBJ2-7): DSGVTQTPKHLITATGQRVTLRCSPRSGDLSVYWYQQSLDQGLQFLIQYYNGEERAKGNILERFSAQQFPDLHSELNLSSLELGDSALYFCASSAEGLAGNEQYFGPGTRLTVT.

This chain connects TRBV11-2 to TRBJ2-5; D ambiguous. Germline CDR1 reads SGHAT; CDR2 reads FQNNGV. This CDR3 has 11 amino acids. Trimming took off 1 base at V and 7 bases at J, with 4 bases between the two ends. CDR3 loop: CASSLGWTQYF. For the CDR3, the DNA is TGTGCCAGCAGCTTAGGATGGACCCAGTACTTC.

The J gene is TRBJ2-7, the V gene TRBV27; D possibly corresponds to TRBD2 (5 bases). Deletions cut 5 bases from V and 7 bases from J, with 15 bases between. The CDR3 has 13 residues. Germline CDR1 MNHEY, CDR2 SMNVEV (reference sequence). The CDR3 region is CASSPTLGREQYF. DNA for the CDR3: TGTGCCAGCAGTCCTACACTAGGGCGGGAGCAGTACTTC.